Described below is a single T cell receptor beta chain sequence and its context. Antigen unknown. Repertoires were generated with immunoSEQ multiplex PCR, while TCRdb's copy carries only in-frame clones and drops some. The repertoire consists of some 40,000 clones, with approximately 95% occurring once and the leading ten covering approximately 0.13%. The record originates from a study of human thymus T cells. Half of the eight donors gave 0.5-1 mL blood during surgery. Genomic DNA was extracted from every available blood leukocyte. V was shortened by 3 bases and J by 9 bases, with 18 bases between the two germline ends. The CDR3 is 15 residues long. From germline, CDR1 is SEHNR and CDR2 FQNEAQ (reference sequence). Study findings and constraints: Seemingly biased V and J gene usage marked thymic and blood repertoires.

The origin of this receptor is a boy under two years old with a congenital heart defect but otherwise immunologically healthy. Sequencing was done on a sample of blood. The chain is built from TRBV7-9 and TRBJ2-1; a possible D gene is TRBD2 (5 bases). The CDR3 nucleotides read TGTGCCAGCAGCTTTATTAATTTAGGAGGAGGTGAGCAGTTCTTC. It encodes CASSFINLGGGEQFF.